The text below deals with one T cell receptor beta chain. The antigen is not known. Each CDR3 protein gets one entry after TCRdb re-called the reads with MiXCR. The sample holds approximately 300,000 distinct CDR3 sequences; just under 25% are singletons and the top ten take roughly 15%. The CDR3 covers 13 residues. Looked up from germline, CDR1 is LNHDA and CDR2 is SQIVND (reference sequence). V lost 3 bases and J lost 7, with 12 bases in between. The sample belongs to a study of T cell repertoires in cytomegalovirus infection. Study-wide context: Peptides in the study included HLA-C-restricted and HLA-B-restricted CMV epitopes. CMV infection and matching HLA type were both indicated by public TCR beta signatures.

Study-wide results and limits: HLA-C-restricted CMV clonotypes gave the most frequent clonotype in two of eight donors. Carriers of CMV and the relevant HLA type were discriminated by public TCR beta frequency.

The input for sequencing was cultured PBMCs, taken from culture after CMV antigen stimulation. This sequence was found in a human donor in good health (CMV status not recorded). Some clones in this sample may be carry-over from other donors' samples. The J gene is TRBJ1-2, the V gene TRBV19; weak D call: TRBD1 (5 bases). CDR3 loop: CASSMFGGTGYTF. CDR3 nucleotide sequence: TGTGCCAGTAGTATGTTCGGGGGAACTGGCTACACCTTC. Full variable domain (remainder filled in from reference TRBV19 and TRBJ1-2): DGGITQSPKYLFRKEGQNVTLSCEQNLNHDAMYWYRQDPGQGLRLIYYSQIVNDFQKGDIAEGYSVSREKKESFPLTVTSAQKNPTAFYLCASSMFGGTGYTFGSGTRLTVV.